This T cell receptor beta chain was identified during a study of blood T cell repertoires in COVID-19. Sequenced by immunoSEQ multiplex PCR; TCRdb stores in-frame clones only, minus some. Among about 140,000 clones, around 80% were seen once, and the ten largest hold around 4.8%. The CDR3 extends over 18 amino acids. Germline V gene data show CDR1 as LGHNA and CDR2 as YNFKEQ. Losses at the gene ends were 0 bases for V and 4 bases for J; bases not matched to a gene: 6. This clone was detected once. Sequencing was performed on peripheral blood. This TCR was recovered from an elderly woman with active or convalescent COVID-19. The rearrangement links TRBV4-2 to TRBJ2-5; 15 bases match TRBD2. The CDR3 region is CASSQDTRTSGGGETQYF. The CDR3 DNA reads as TGTGCCAGCAGCCAAGATACTCGGACTAGCGGGGGGGGAGAGACCCAGTACTTC.